Listed below are T cell receptor beta chains from one sample, sequenced in a study of cytomegalovirus exposure and HLA in healthy donors. The protocol was immunoSEQ multiplex PCR, while the TCRdb copy is restricted to in-frame clones and leaves out a portion. The repertoire holds 100,000 or so clones, with about 88% as singletons. What was sequenced was PBMCs. The receptors derive from a man younger than 35 in good health and CMV-seronegative. Each CDR3 is given with its conserved first and last residue. The D gene is left open where the match is weak. Clone size is not always given. Where it is, it says once, few, many or a class for expanded clones.

j_call: TRBJ2-7
clone_size: -
v_call: TRBV7-6
d_call: TRBD2
cdr3_aa: CASSLGTSGTYEQYF
cdr3_nt: TGTGCCAGCAGCTTAGGGACTAGCGGTACCTACGAGCAGTACTTC

j_call: TRBJ2-7
clone_size: -
v_call: TRBV4-1
d_call: -
cdr3_aa: CASSQPRSSYEQYF
cdr3_nt: TGCGCCAGCAGCCAACCTAGGAGCTCCTACGAGCAGTACTTC

j_call: TRBJ2-3
clone_size: few
v_call: TRBV4-1
d_call: -
cdr3_aa: CASSPRTPTDTQYF
cdr3_nt: TGCGCCAGCAGCCCGAGGACACCCACAGATACGCAGTATTTT

j_call: TRBJ2-4
clone_size: once
v_call: TRBV11-2
d_call: TRBD2
cdr3_aa: CASSPRRTGLWGHIQYF
cdr3_nt: TGTGCCAGCAGCCCGAGACGGACGGGACTATGGGGACACATTCAGTACTTC

j_call: TRBJ2-1
clone_size: -
v_call: TRBV19
d_call: -
cdr3_aa: CASRTGLLNEQFF
cdr3_nt: TGTGCCAGTCGAACGGGACTCCTGAATGAGCAGTTCTTC

j_call: TRBJ2-1
clone_size: -
v_call: TRBV27
d_call: -
cdr3_aa: CASSLRGEQFF
cdr3_nt: TGTGCCAGCAGTTTACGAGGTGAGCAGTTCTTC

j_call: TRBJ1-1
clone_size: -
v_call: TRBV30
d_call: -
cdr3_aa: CAWSVEEFNTEAFF
cdr3_nt: TGTGCCTGGAGTGTAGAGGAGTTTAACACTGAAGCTTTCTTT

j_call: TRBJ2-5
clone_size: -
v_call: TRBV27
d_call: -
cdr3_aa: CASSDRESRETQYF
cdr3_nt: TGTGCCAGCAGTGACCGGGAGTCGCGAGAGACCCAGTACTTC

j_call: TRBJ1-5
clone_size: few
v_call: TRBV18
d_call: -
cdr3_aa: CASSRQDNQPQHF
cdr3_nt: TGTGCCAGCTCCCGACAAGACAATCAGCCCCAGCATTTT

j_call: TRBJ2-3
clone_size: -
v_call: TRBV9
d_call: -
cdr3_aa: CASSVYSGSPGDTQYF
cdr3_nt: TGTGCCAGCAGCGTATATAGCGGTTCTCCCGGGGATACGCAGTATTTT

j_call: TRBJ2-5
clone_size: -
v_call: TRBV7-2
d_call: TRBD2
cdr3_aa: CASSWGLAGGGETQYF
cdr3_nt: TGTGCCAGCAGCTGGGGACTAGCGGGAGGGGGGGAGACCCAGTACTTC

j_call: TRBJ1-1
clone_size: -
v_call: TRBV10-1
d_call: -
cdr3_aa: CASSGGDADAEAFF
cdr3_nt: TGCGCCAGCAGTGGGGGCGACGCCGACGCTGAAGCTTTCTTT

j_call: TRBJ2-3
clone_size: -
v_call: TRBV27
d_call: -
cdr3_aa: CASSLASSTDTQYF
cdr3_nt: TGTGCCAGCAGCCTAGCGTCTAGCACAGATACGCAGTATTTT

j_call: TRBJ1-2
clone_size: -
v_call: TRBV6-1
d_call: -
cdr3_aa: CASSEGFRTANYGYTF
cdr3_nt: TGTGCCAGCAGTGAAGGGTTTCGGACAGCTAACTATGGCTACACCTTC

j_call: TRBJ1-5
clone_size: -
v_call: TRBV18
d_call: -
cdr3_aa: CASSPEGAQPQHF
cdr3_nt: TGTGCCAGCTCACCGGAAGGAGCCCAACCCCAGCATTTT

j_call: TRBJ2-5
clone_size: few
v_call: TRBV19
d_call: TRBD1
cdr3_aa: CASSMGPDRVGETQYF
cdr3_nt: TGTGCCAGTAGTATGGGTCCAGACAGGGTGGGAGAGACCCAGTACTTC

j_call: TRBJ2-1
clone_size: -
v_call: TRBV29-1
d_call: -
cdr3_aa: CSFLGSSYNEQFF
cdr3_nt: TGCAGCTTTCTGGGGAGTTCCTACAATGAGCAGTTCTTC

j_call: TRBJ2-2
clone_size: once
v_call: TRBV7-7
d_call: -
cdr3_aa: CASRPPGDREGELFF
cdr3_nt: TGTGCTAGCAGACCTCCGGGAGACCGGGAGGGGGAGCTGTTTTTT

j_call: TRBJ1-2
clone_size: -
v_call: TRBV27
d_call: TRBD1
cdr3_aa: CASSSMTHYRGLSYGYTF
cdr3_nt: TGTGCCAGCAGTTCCATGACCCATTACAGGGGATTGAGCTATGGCTACACCTTC

j_call: TRBJ1-3
clone_size: -
v_call: TRBV4-1
d_call: TRBD1
cdr3_aa: CASSRPGTGDTGNTIYF
cdr3_nt: TGCGCCAGCAGCCGCCCCGGGACAGGGGACACTGGAAACACCATATATTTT

j_call: TRBJ1-1
clone_size: -
v_call: TRBV6-6
d_call: -
cdr3_aa: CASRRTNSRLNTEAFF
cdr3_nt: TGTGCCAGCAGAAGAACCAATTCCAGGTTGAACACTGAAGCTTTCTTT

j_call: TRBJ1-4
clone_size: -
v_call: TRBV29-1
d_call: -
cdr3_aa: CSVLVMNEKLFF
cdr3_nt: TGCAGCGTCTTAGTAATGAATGAAAAACTGTTTTTT

j_call: TRBJ1-2
clone_size: -
v_call: TRBV4-3
d_call: TRBD1
cdr3_aa: CASSRTPGQGNYGYTF
cdr3_nt: TGCGCCAGCAGCCGCACTCCGGGACAGGGTAACTATGGCTACACCTTC

j_call: TRBJ2-5
clone_size: -
v_call: TRBV30
d_call: TRBD2
cdr3_aa: CAWSRTSGRETQYF
cdr3_nt: TGTGCCTGGAGCCGGACTAGCGGGAGGGAGACCCAGTACTTC

j_call: TRBJ2-7
clone_size: -
v_call: TRBV19
d_call: -
cdr3_aa: CASMQPGDGYEQYF
cdr3_nt: TGTGCCAGTATGCAACCAGGGGACGGGTACGAGCAGTACTTC

j_call: TRBJ1-1
clone_size: -
v_call: TRBV5-1
d_call: TRBD1
cdr3_aa: CASSRDSSNTEAFF
cdr3_nt: TGCGCCAGCAGCCGGGACAGTTCGAACACTGAAGCTTTCTTT

j_call: TRBJ1-4
clone_size: once
v_call: TRBV5-4
d_call: -
cdr3_aa: CASSSQGKGEKLFF
cdr3_nt: TGTGCCAGCAGCTCCCAGGGAAAAGGCGAAAAACTGTTTTTT

j_call: TRBJ1-2
clone_size: -
v_call: TRBV28
d_call: TRBD1
cdr3_aa: CASRGDRVGGYTF
cdr3_nt: TGTGCCAGCAGGGGGGACAGGGTTGGAGGCTACACCTTC

j_call: TRBJ2-7
clone_size: -
v_call: TRBV2
d_call: TRBD2
cdr3_aa: CARSLGGVPYEQYF
cdr3_nt: TGTGCCAGGAGTTTGGGAGGGGTTCCCTACGAGCAGTACTTC

j_call: TRBJ1-4
clone_size: -
v_call: TRBV7-8
d_call: TRBD1
cdr3_aa: CASSLNRGPGEKLFF
cdr3_nt: TGTGCCAGCAGCCTCAACAGGGGGCCAGGAGAAAAACTGTTTTTT

j_call: TRBJ2-6
clone_size: -
v_call: TRBV5-4
d_call: TRBD2
cdr3_aa: CAISGEVGSGANVLTF
cdr3_nt: TGTGCCATAAGCGGGGAGGTCGGGTCTGGGGCCAACGTCCTGACTTTC

j_call: TRBJ2-1
clone_size: few
v_call: TRBV5-6
d_call: TRBD2
cdr3_aa: CASSLESGSGYNEQFF
cdr3_nt: TGTGCCAGCAGCTTGGAAAGCGGGAGCGGGTACAATGAGCAGTTCTTC

j_call: TRBJ2-5
clone_size: -
v_call: TRBV9
d_call: -
cdr3_aa: CASSVATRAGQETQYF
cdr3_nt: TGTGCCAGCAGCGTAGCTACGAGGGCGGGACAAGAGACCCAGTACTTC

j_call: TRBJ1-1
clone_size: -
v_call: TRBV30
d_call: -
cdr3_aa: CAWSVGGASEAFF
cdr3_nt: TGTGCCTGGAGTGTAGGGGGGGCTAGCGAAGCTTTCTTT

j_call: TRBJ2-2
clone_size: -
v_call: TRBV5-6
d_call: TRBD2
cdr3_aa: CASSLPPSGTGELFF
cdr3_nt: TGTGCCAGCAGCTTACCTCCTAGCGGCACCGGGGAGCTGTTTTTT

j_call: TRBJ1-2
clone_size: -
v_call: TRBV6-5
d_call: -
cdr3_aa: CASSNVPRDGYTF
cdr3_nt: TGTGCCAGCAGTAACGTCCCCAGGGATGGCTACACCTTC

j_call: TRBJ1-1
clone_size: -
v_call: TRBV7-9
d_call: TRBD1
cdr3_aa: CASSSGTGGGEAFF
cdr3_nt: TGTGCCAGCAGCTCAGGGACAGGGGGCGGTGAAGCTTTCTTT

j_call: TRBJ2-2
clone_size: -
v_call: TRBV6-1
d_call: -
cdr3_aa: CASSEPRGLELFF
cdr3_nt: TGTGCCAGCAGTGAACCCCGAGGTTTAGAGCTGTTTTTT

j_call: TRBJ1-2
clone_size: -
v_call: TRBV6-5
d_call: -
cdr3_aa: CASSYSGRGYTF
cdr3_nt: TGTGCCAGCAGTTACTCGGGGCGCGGCTACACCTTC

j_call: TRBJ1-1
clone_size: -
v_call: TRBV14
d_call: -
cdr3_aa: CASSQDITGPYNTEAFF
cdr3_nt: TGTGCCAGCAGCCAAGATATAACAGGGCCTTATAACACTGAAGCTTTCTTT

j_call: TRBJ2-6
clone_size: -
v_call: TRBV2
d_call: TRBD1
cdr3_aa: CASIGTGGSGANVLTF
cdr3_nt: TGTGCCAGCATCGGGACAGGGGGGTCTGGGGCCAACGTCCTGACTTTC

j_call: TRBJ1-2
clone_size: -
v_call: TRBV30
d_call: TRBD1
cdr3_aa: CAWRPRTGRHTF
cdr3_nt: TGTGCCTGGAGGCCCAGGACAGGGCGGCACACCTTC